This is a list of T cell receptor beta chains from one sample in a study of human T cells and chemical hapten exposure. TCRdb ran MiXCR on the RACE reads and lists one entry per CDR3 protein. The sample has 55,000 to 80,000 distinct CDR3 sequences, approximately 10% seen once. This specimen was whole blood, taken in connection with sensitization to the hapten diphenylcyclopropenone (DPC). Source of these receptors: a woman in her twenties or thirties with alopecia areata. Some clones in this sample may be carry-over from other donors' samples. Both conserved end residues are part of each CDR3. D genes are given only for firm matches. Some rows have no size entry. The others give once, few or many, or a class for an expanded clone.

TRBD1 few TRBJ1-2 13 TRBV6-2/TRBV6-3 CASSHGTDYGYTF TGTGCCAGCAGTCACGGGACAGACTATGGCTACACCTTC
TRBD2 many TRBJ2-3 13 TRBV30 CASLAGGPDTQYF TGTGCCTCCCTAGCGGGGGGGCCAGATACGCAGTATTTT
NA NA TRBJ1-2 17 TRBV4-2 CASSQESGHPNFDGYTF TGTGCCAGCAGCCAAGAGTCAGGACACCCCAATTTCGACGGCTACACCTTC
TRBD2 NA TRBJ2-5 14 TRBV9 CASSASGRAETQYF TGTGCCAGCAGCGCTAGCGGGAGGGCCGAGACCCAGTACTTC
NA NA TRBJ1-5 12 TRBV2 CASSVAVQPQHF TGTGCCAGCAGTGTGGCCGTTCAGCCCCAGCATTTT
TRBD1 NA TRBJ1-3 14 TRBV20-1 CSAIRDRTGNTIYF TGCAGTGCTATCCGGGACAGAACTGGAAACACCATATATTTT
TRBD1 NA TRBJ2-4 16 TRBV5-6 CASSLGQGRWRNIQYF TGTGCCAGCAGCTTGGGACAGGGGAGGTGGAGAAACATTCAGTACTTC
NA NA TRBJ1-2 16 TRBV13 CASSSSTLDSNYGYTF TGTGCCAGCAGCTCTAGCACGCTGGACAGTAACTATGGCTACACCTTC
NA many TRBJ2-1 12 TRBV7-3 CASRSGGNEQFF TGTGCCAGCAGATCCGGAGGCAATGAGCAGTTCTTC
TRBD1 many TRBJ1-6 15 TRBV28 CASRGQGANNSPLHF TGTGCCAGCAGGGGACAGGGGGCGAATAATTCACCCCTCCACTTT
TRBD1 NA TRBJ1-5 13 TRBV18 CASSQGADQPQHF TGTGCCAGCTCTCAGGGGGCGGACCAGCCCCAGCATTTT
NA few TRBJ2-1 13 TRBV18 CASSRAVVNEQFF TGTGCCAGCTCCCGCGCGGTGGTAAATGAGCAGTTCTTC
TRBD1 NA TRBJ1-1 15 TRBV4-2 CASSQEDSGGTEAFF TGTGCCAGCAGCCAAGAGGATTCAGGGGGGACTGAAGCTTTCTTT
NA many TRBJ1-4 15 TRBV9 CASSVALNGNEKLFF TGTGCCAGCAGCGTAGCCCTAAATGGGAATGAAAAACTGTTTTTT
TRBD2 few TRBJ2-3 12 TRBV20-1 CSASGREGTQYF TGCAGTGCTAGCGGGAGGGAGGGTACGCAGTATTTT
NA NA TRBJ1-6 12 TRBV7-2 CASSLPDSPLHF TGTGCCAGCAGCTTACCCGATTCACCCCTCCACTTT
TRBD2 NA TRBJ2-2 17 TRBV7-3 CASSLCSGRPNTGELFF TGTGCCAGCAGCTTATGTAGCGGGCGCCCGAACACCGGGGAGCTGTTTTTT
NA few TRBJ2-3 13 TRBV20-1 CSGLEAGTDTQYF TGCAGTGGGTTGGAGGCGGGCACAGATACGCAGTATTTT
NA NA TRBJ2-7 14 TRBV11-2 CASSLVGGPYEQYF TGTGCCAGCAGCTTAGTAGGGGGACCCTACGAGCAGTACTTC
NA NA TRBJ2-5 9 TRBV10-3 CACRETQYF TGTGCCTGCCGGGAGACCCAGTACTTC
TRBD1 few TRBJ1-1 15 TRBV6-1 CASSQPGQLNTEAFF TGTGCCAGCAGTCAACCGGGACAGCTGAACACTGAAGCTTTCTTT
TRBD1 NA TRBJ1-4 13 TRBV29-1 CSARAGGGEKLFF TGCAGCGCGAGGGCAGGGGGCGGTGAAAAACTGTTTTTT
NA few TRBJ1-5 13 TRBV20-1 CSARGDVDQPQHF TGCAGTGCTAGAGGAGATGTAGATCAGCCCCAGCATTTT
TRBD1 NA TRBJ2-5 16 TRBV6-6 CASRWGTGRSQETQYF TGTGCCAGCAGGTGGGGGACAGGGAGGTCACAAGAGACCCAGTACTTC
NA NA TRBJ2-7 14 TRBV20-1 CSASESSRTYEQYF TGCAGTGCTAGTGAGTCTAGCAGGACCTACGAGCAGTACTTC
NA once TRBJ1-6 14 TRBV21-1 CASSKVTYNSPLHF TGTGCCAGCAGCAAAGTGACATACAATTCACCCCTCCACTTT
NA few TRBJ2-1 13 TRBV2 CASILGRDNEQFF TGTGCCAGCATTCTCGGTAGAGACAATGAGCAGTTCTTC
NA NA TRBJ1-2 16 TRBV4-3 CASSQSTENSNYGYTF TGCGCCAGCAGCCAGTCGACAGAAAACTCTAACTATGGCTACACCTTC
NA NA TRBJ2-3 15 TRBV6-1 CASRTATAGSDTQYF TGTGCCAGCAGGACGGCAACTGCGGGTTCGGATACGCAGTATTTT
NA NA TRBJ1-3 18 TRBV9 CASSRAPLQGNSGNTIYF TGTGCCAGCAGCCGCGCCCCGCTCCAGGGGAACTCTGGAAACACCATATATTTT
NA NA TRBJ1-2 12 TRBV28 CASREANYGYTF TGTGCCAGCCGGGAGGCTAACTATGGCTACACCTTC
NA few TRBJ2-3 14 TRBV5-1 CASSLPTGTDTQYF TGCGCCAGCAGCCTCCCGACTGGCACAGATACGCAGTATTTT
TRBD1 many TRBJ1-2 15 TRBV6-1 CASSETGGSNYGYTF TGTGCCAGCAGTGAAACAGGGGGTTCTAACTATGGCTACACCTTC
TRBD2 NA TRBJ2-3 14 TRBV20-1 CSARFWTSTHTQYF TGCAGTGCTAGATTTTGGACTAGCACGCATACGCAGTATTTT
NA NA TRBJ2-3 14 TRBV9 CASSQTPSTDTQYF TGTGCCAGCAGCCAAACTCCTAGCACAGATACGCAGTATTTT